Listed below are T cell receptor beta chains from one sample, sequenced in a study of cytomegalovirus exposure and HLA in healthy donors. Sequenced by immunoSEQ multiplex PCR; TCRdb stores in-frame clones only, minus some. The repertoire has around 170,000 clones, around three quarters of them found once; the top ten carry 1.5% to 2%. Sequences were obtained from PBMCs. The source is a young woman in good health and CMV-seronegative. CDR3s include the opening cysteine and the closing phenylalanine or tryptophan. A D gene is named only where the DNA matches it firmly. Part of the rows lack a size; the others show once, few, many or a class for expanded clones.

abundance,v_gene,j_gene,d_gene,CDR3nt,CDR3aa
.,TRBV2,TRBJ2-7,.,TGTGCCAGCAGTGAAAACAGTTACTCCTACGAGCAGTACTTC,CASSENSYSYEQYF
.,TRBV7-3,TRBJ2-5,TRBD2,TGTGCCAGCAGCTTAGCGGGGGGGGCGAGGAAAGAGACCCAGTACTTC,CASSLAGGARKETQYF
few,TRBV5-4,TRBJ2-2,TRBD2,TGTGCCAGCAGTCTAGCGGGGGGGAACACCGGGGAGCTGTTTTTT,CASSLAGGNTGELFF
.,TRBV9,TRBJ2-1,TRBD2,TGTGCCAGCAGCGGCTGGGGGGGTGGGAAGTTCTTC,CASSGWGGGKFF
.,TRBV5-1,TRBJ1-5,TRBD1,TGCGCCAGCAGCTCCCAGGGGGCGCGTGATCAGCCCCAGCATTTT,CASSSQGARDQPQHF
.,TRBV5-1,TRBJ2-1,.,TGCGCCAGCAGCTTGGGGCTCGATGAGCAGTTCTTC,CASSLGLDEQFF
few,TRBV30,TRBJ2-6,TRBD1,TGTGCCTGGAGTGTTCGAACAGGGGGCACTGGGGCCAACGTCCTGACTTTC,CAWSVRTGGTGANVLTF
.,TRBV11-2,TRBJ2-7,TRBD1,TGTGCCAGCAGCCCCGGGACAGGAGCCTACGAGCAGTACTTC,CASSPGTGAYEQYF
.,TRBV2,TRBJ2-7,.,TGTGCCAGCCGTCGATCCGACGACACCCTGTACGAGCAGTACTTC,CASRRSDDTLYEQYF
.,TRBV5-1,TRBJ2-3,.,TGCGCCAGCAGCCCCGACTTGAGCACAGATACGCAGTATTTT,CASSPDLSTDTQYF
once,TRBV5-1,TRBJ2-5,.,TGCGCCAGCAGCGGTGGGGGCATCTATAAGGAGACCCAGTACTTC,CASSGGGIYKETQYF